The 21 T cell receptor beta chains in this list originate from one sample, sequenced in a study of blood T cell repertoires in COVID-19. Libraries were prepared by immunoSEQ multiplex PCR; TCRdb keeps only in-frame clonotypes and omits some of them. The sample lists approximately 150,000 clones, around four fifths occurring once. Sequencing was performed on PBMCs or T cells enriched from blood (not recorded which). These receptors all stem from a woman in her forties or fifties who had recovered from COVID-19.

The V call is TRBV6-2 or TRBV6-3, the J call TRBJ2-7; TRBD1 might be the D (5 bases). Deletions cut 2 bases from V and 2 bases from J, with 10 bases between. This CDR3 has 14 residues. Germline V CDR1 and CDR2: MNHEY, SVGEGT. The CDR3 DNA follows: TGTGCCAGCAGTTACAGACAGAATACCTACGAGCAGTACTTC. Translating it yields CASSYRQNTYEQYF.

V gene TRBV3-1 (or the pseudogene TRBV3-2) combines with J gene TRBJ1-2; D is uncertain. The CDR3 is 16 residues long. V lost 1 base, J lost 8 bases, and 20 bases lay in between. Germline V gene sequence: CDR1 LGHDT, CDR2 YNNKEL (reference sequence). The CDR3 reads CASSQASGFGGQGYTF. DNA for the CDR3: TGTGCCAGCAGCCAAGCTAGTGGCTTCGGAGGGCAGGGCTACACCTTC.

CDR3 loop: CAITSGGQETQYF. DNA for the CDR3: TGTGCCATCACCTCAGGGGGTCAAGAGACCCAGTACTTC. The chain links TRBV10-3 to TRBJ2-5; 7 bases match TRBD1. Germline CDR1 ENHRY, CDR2 SYGVKD. CDR3 length equals 13 residues. With 7 bases clipped from V and 2 bases from J, the junction kept 4 bases outside the gene matches.

This clone has just a few counts. CDR3 loop: CASSYRTSGTRNEQFF. The DNA of the CDR3 is TGTGCCAGCAGTTATAGGACTAGCGGGACCCGCAATGAGCAGTTCTTC. The V gene is TRBV6-5, the J gene TRBJ2-1; 12 bases align to TRBD2. Trimming removed 3 bases from V and 6 bases from J; junction bases left unmatched: 6. This CDR3 is 16 amino acids long. CDR1 and CDR2 (germline): MNHEY, SVGAGI.

The rearrangement joins TRBV25-1 to TRBJ2-3; 9 bases map to TRBD2. V lost 4 bases and J lost 4; bases outside the gene matches: 3. Looked up from germline, CDR1 is MGHDK and CDR2 is SYGVNS. The CDR3 extends over 14 amino acids. The CDR3 DNA reads TGTGCCAGCAGTGGGGCGGGAGGGCCAGATACGCAGTATTTT. Translated: CASSGAGGPDTQYF.

Note on this clone: This sample includes further DNA sequences coding for the same CDR3. The chain has TRBV7-2 and TRBJ1-1; 8 bases are shared with TRBD1. J lost 4 bases, V lost 6 bases, and 4 bases had no gene match. From germline, CDR1 is SGHTA and CDR2 FQGNSA. CDR3 length: 13 amino acids. CDR3 amino acids: CASSKDRATEAFF. The CDR3 DNA reads as TGTGCCAGCAGTAAGGACAGGGCCACTGAAGCTTTCTTT.

The chain uses TRBV18 and TRBJ2-1, with unresolved D. Per the germline V gene, CDR1 is KGHSH and CDR2 is LQKENI. This CDR3 has 16 amino acids. Trimming took off 0 bases at V and 4 bases at J, with 13 bases between the two ends. CDR3 sequence (DNA): TGTGCCAGCTCACCACCCTTAGCCCATTTATACAATGAGCAGTTCTTC. Encoded protein: CASSPPLAHLYNEQFF.

V gene TRBV7-2 combines with J gene TRBJ1-3, with D possibly matching TRBD1 (5 bases). The V gene lost 6 bases and the J gene lost 2 bases, with 11 bases spanning the gap. The CDR3 extends over 14 amino acids. From germline, CDR1 is SGHTA and CDR2 FQGNSA. The CDR3 reads CASSTGTPGNTIYF. The CDR3 DNA sequence: TGTGCCAGCAGTACTGGGACTCCTGGAAACACCATATATTTT.

The chain carries TRBV19 and TRBJ1-6, with TRBD1 matching over 9 bases. Germline V gives CDR1 LNHDA, CDR2 SQIVND (reference sequence). CDR3 size: 15 residues. Losses at the gene ends were 5 bases for V and 7 bases for J; bases not matched to a gene: 6. CDR3 loop: CASSPDRGGNSPLHF. The CDR3 bases are TGTGCCAGTAGTCCGGACAGGGGAGGAAATTCACCCCTCCACTTT.

The chain couples TRBV5-4 to TRBJ2-5, with TRBD2 matching over 8 bases. Germline CDR1 is SGHNT and CDR2 is YYREEE (reference sequence). The V and J ends lost 1 base and 2 bases, in that order; junction bases with no gene match: 4. The CDR3 spans 15 residues. The CDR3 DNA sequence: TGTGCCAGCAGCTTGTCCAGCGGGAGACAAGAGACCCAGTACTTC. Translated: CASSLSSGRQETQYF.

This chain joins TRBV7-9 and TRBJ1-1; the D gene is possibly TRBD1 (5 bases). V was trimmed by 10 bases and J by 3 bases, leaving 15 bases between them. The CDR3 is 13 amino acids. From germline, CDR1 is SEHNR and CDR2 FQNEAQ (reference sequence). The CDR3 DNA reads as TGTGCCATCGTAATCTCAGGGTACACTGAAGCTTTCTTT. It translates to CAIVISGYTEAFF.

This clone was detected a few times. The chain couples TRBV28 to TRBJ2-2; D gene unclear. V was trimmed by 7 bases and J by 5 bases, leaving 14 bases between them. This CDR3 comprises 14 residues. Germline-derived CDR1 and CDR2 are MDHEN and SYDVKM. Here the CDR3 DNA reads TGTGCCAGCATCCCCCACAAAACGACCGGGGAGCTGTTTTTT. As protein: CASIPHKTTGELFF.

This sequence joins TRBV2 and TRBJ2-3; TRBD1 aligns across 8 bases. V lost 6 bases, J lost 2 bases, and 4 bases stayed unmatched. Looked up from germline, CDR1 is SNHLY and CDR2 is FYNNEI. CDR3 length equals 14 residues. CDR3 sequence (DNA): TGTGCCAGCAGGTACAGGGGGAACACAGATACGCAGTATTTT. Its translation is CASRYRGNTDTQYF.

The chain uses TRBV19 and TRBJ1-1; 8 nucleotides agree with TRBD1. Germline V gene sequence: CDR1 LNHDA, CDR2 SQIVND (reference sequence). V gave up 0 bases and J gave up 5 bases; unmatched junction bases: 8. The length of the CDR3 is 16 residues. In nucleotides, the CDR3 is TGTGCCAGTAGTATAGATCATCAGGGGGCGCAAACTGAAGCTTTCTTT. Amino acid sequence: CASSIDHQGAQTEAFF.

This clone was picked up one time. J is TRBJ2-3 and V is TRBV19; perhaps TRBD2 as D (5 bases). CDR1 is LNHDA, CDR2 SQIVND, per germline (reference sequence). V was pared by 6 bases and J by 6 bases, with 10 bases between. The CDR3 is 12 residues long. The CDR3 region is CASSQTGDTQYF. CDR3 coding DNA: TGTGCCAGTAGCCAAACGGGGGATACGCAGTATTTT.

V and J are TRBV6-4 and TRBJ2-7, with 16 bases matching TRBD2. With 6 bases clipped from V and 5 bases from J, the junction kept 10 bases outside the gene matches. The length of the CDR3 is 17 residues. CDR1 MRHNA and CDR2 SNTAGT come from the germline V gene. CDR3 in amino acids: CASSPPGLAGGPHEQYF. The DNA for the CDR3 is TGTGCCAGCAGCCCCCCGGGACTAGCGGGAGGGCCTCACGAGCAGTACTTC.

V and J are TRBV5-1 and TRBJ1-4, with D unclear. V was trimmed by 4 bases and J by 8 bases, leaving 15 bases between them. Germline CDR1 SGHRS, CDR2 YFSETQ. The CDR3 covers 14 residues. The chain's CDR3 is CASSPGRGGEKLFF. CDR3 bases: TGCGCCAGCAGCCCCGGCAGAGGTGGAGAAAAACTGTTTTTT. Full variable domain (rest looked up from reference TRBV5-1 and TRBJ1-4): KAGVTQTPRYLIKTRGQQVTLSCSPISGHRSVSWYQQTPGQGLQFLFEYFSETQRNKGNFPGRFSGRQFSNSRSEMNVSTLELGDSALYLCASSPGRGGEKLFFGSGTQLSVL.

The rearrangement joins TRBV6-2 or TRBV6-3 to TRBJ1-1, with no clear D. The CDR3 sequence is 15 residues long. Germline assignment: CDR1 MNHEY and CDR2 SVGEGT. V lost 2 bases, J lost 2 bases, and 12 bases lay in between. DNA for the CDR3: TGTGCCAGCAGTTACGACTGGAAAGGAAACACTGAAGCTTTCTTT. Translation gives CASSYDWKGNTEAFF.

The V call is TRBV5-4, the J call TRBJ1-3; D gene ambiguous. This CDR3 is 14 amino acids long. V shed 0 bases and J shed 4 bases, with 8 bases lying between them. In germline, CDR1 is SGHNT, CDR2 YYREEE (reference sequence). Here the CDR3 reads CASSLAGAGNTIYF. In nucleotides, the CDR3 is TGTGCCAGCAGCTTGGCAGGTGCCGGAAACACCATATATTTT.

A single count supports this clone. This rearrangement joins TRBV5-4 to TRBJ2-2; no clear D gene. The CDR3 runs 12 residues. Looked up from germline, CDR1 is SGHNT and CDR2 is YYREEE (reference sequence). V shed 5 bases and J shed 5 bases, with 7 bases lying between them. CDR3 DNA sequence: TGTGCCAGCAGGAGTCGGACCGGGGAGCTGTTTTTT. It specifies CASRSRTGELFF.

The chain recombines TRBV7-9 with TRBJ1-5, with TRBD1 identical over 8 bases. Germline CDR1 is SEHNR and CDR2 is FQNEAQ (reference sequence). CDR3 length: 15 amino acids. The V segment lost 0 bases and the J segment 5 bases; nucleotides outside the gene matches: 3. CDR3 in amino acids: CASSLAGQDYQPQHF. Written as DNA, the CDR3 is TGTGCCAGCAGCTTAGCGGGACAGGACTATCAGCCCCAGCATTTT.